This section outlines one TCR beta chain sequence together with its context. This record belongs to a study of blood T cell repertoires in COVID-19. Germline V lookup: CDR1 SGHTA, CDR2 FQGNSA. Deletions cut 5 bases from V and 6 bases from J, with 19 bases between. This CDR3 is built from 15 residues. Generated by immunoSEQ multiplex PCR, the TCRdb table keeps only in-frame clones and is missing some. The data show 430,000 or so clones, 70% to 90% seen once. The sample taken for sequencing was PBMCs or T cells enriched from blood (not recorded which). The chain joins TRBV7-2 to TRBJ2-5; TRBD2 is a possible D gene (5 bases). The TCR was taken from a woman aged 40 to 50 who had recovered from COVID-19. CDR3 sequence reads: CASSRDSRDAKTQYF. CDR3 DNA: TGTGCCAGCAGCCGTGATAGTCGGGATGCAAAGACCCAGTACTTC.